These 24 T cell receptor beta chains were sequenced from one sample in a study of blood T cell repertoires in COVID-19. Using immunoSEQ multiplex PCR, the repertoire was profiled, and TCRdb retains in-frame clones only, with some absent. Of under 300,000 clones listed, approximately 85% are singletons. The sequenced sample consisted of peripheral blood. The receptor source for this set is a middle-aged man with acute or convalescent COVID-19.

This chain joins TRBV19 and TRBJ2-5; D not resolved. This CDR3 has 13 amino acids. CDR1 and CDR2 from the germline V gene are LNHDA and SQIVND (reference sequence). Trimming left V 4 bases short and J 2 bases short, with 8 bases between. CDR3: CASSTDWQETQYF. The DNA for the CDR3 is TGTGCCAGTAGTACCGACTGGCAAGAGACCCAGTACTTC.

The V gene is TRBV19, the J gene TRBJ1-2, with 8 bases aligning to TRBD1. The germline CDR1 and CDR2 sequences are LNHDA and SQIVND (reference sequence). V dropped 5 bases and J dropped 6; count of bases not matched to a gene: 8. The CDR3 contains 14 residues. The CDR3 DNA reads TGTGCCAGTAGTCGCGACAGGGGTTCGAATGGCTACACCTTC. This gives the protein CASSRDRGSNGYTF. Drawing the rest from reference TRBV19 and TRBJ1-2, the complete variable domain is DGGITQSPKYLFRKEGQNVTLSCEQNLNHDAMYWYRQDPGQGLRLIYYSQIVNDFQKGDIAEGYSVSREKKESFPLTVTSAQKNPTAFYLCASSRDRGSNGYTFGSGTRLTVV.

CDR3 loop: CASSNPRGSNTGELFF. In DNA form, the CDR3 reads TGTGCCAGCAGCAACCCGAGAGGATCGAACACCGGGGAGCTGTTTTTT. The V call is TRBV7-9, the J call TRBJ2-2; D gene uncertain. In germline, CDR1 is SEHNR, CDR2 FQNEAQ (reference sequence). Deletions cut 5 bases from V and 0 bases from J, with 13 bases between. The CDR3 spans 16 residues.

The chain joins TRBV30 to TRBJ1-1; 7 bases map to TRBD1. V lost 5 bases, J lost 0 bases, and 6 bases stayed unmatched. Germline V gene data show CDR1 as GTSNPN and CDR2 as SVGIG (reference sequence). There are 14 residues in the CDR3. The CDR3 nucleotides read TGTGCCTGGGAACCGGGACAGTTGAACACTGAAGCTTTCTTT. Amino acid sequence: CAWEPGQLNTEAFF.

The rearrangement uses TRBV20-1 and TRBJ2-7; possible D gene TRBD1, 6 bases. The germline CDR1 and CDR2 sequences are DFQATT and SNEGSKA (reference sequence). V gave up 3 bases and J gave up 3 bases, with 12 bases separating them. There are 13 residues in the CDR3. As DNA, the CDR3 is TGCAGTGCTAGTTTCCGGGACAACTACGAGCAGTACTTC. Its translation: CSASFRDNYEQYF.

This clone came up a few times. CDR3 sequence reads: CASHRDRSNQPQHF. CDR3 nucleotide sequence: TGTGCCAGTCACCGGGACAGGAGTAATCAGCCCCAGCATTTT. The rearrangement joins TRBV6-5 to TRBJ1-5; 8 bases fit TRBD1. Germline V CDR1 and CDR2: MNHEY, SVGAGI. After removal of 9 bases from V and 4 bases from J, the junction contained 8 bases not matched to a gene. This CDR3 is built from 14 residues.

This clone was seen repeatedly, ten times or more. The chain couples TRBV3-1 (or the pseudogene TRBV3-2) to TRBJ2-7; 7 nucleotides match TRBD1. Per the germline V gene, CDR1 is LGHDT and CDR2 is YNNKEL (reference sequence). J was trimmed by 5 bases and V by 0 bases; bases with no gene match: 10. The CDR3 length is 16 residues. CDR3 loop: CASSQDMVTGNDEQYF. In DNA, the CDR3 is TGTGCCAGCAGCCAAGATATGGTGACAGGGAATGACGAGCAGTACTTC.

The rearrangement joins TRBV28 to TRBJ2-3, with TRBD2 matching over 7 bases. The CDR3 length is 14 residues. Germline values: CDR1 MDHEN, CDR2 SYDVKM. Trimming cost V 10 bases and J 4 bases; bases outside gene matches: 11. As DNA, the CDR3 is TGTGCCATAGCAGCGGGACCCTCCCCAGATACGCAGTATTTT. Residues: CAIAAGPSPDTQYF.

Here the CDR3 reads CASREGSSSYEQYF. CDR3 nucleotide sequence: TGCGCCAGCAGAGAGGGATCGAGCTCCTACGAGCAGTACTTC. This chain links TRBV5-1 with TRBJ2-7; the D gene is possibly TRBD2 (5 bases). Germline values: CDR1 SGHRS, CDR2 YFSETQ. Trimming stripped 5 bases from V and 0 bases from J, with 12 bases between. The CDR3 is 14 amino acids.

This rearrangement joins TRBV5-1 to TRBJ2-7; TRBD1 aligns across 11 bases. In germline, CDR1 is SGHRS, CDR2 YFSETQ. The CDR3 length is 15 residues. V lost 1 base, J lost 3 bases, and 3 bases stayed unmatched. Written as DNA, the CDR3 is TGCGCCAGCAGCTTGATTGGGACAGGGGGCTACGAGCAGTACTTC. It encodes CASSLIGTGGYEQYF.

This clone was found once. The V and J genes are TRBV5-1 and TRBJ1-3, with D possibly TRBD1 on 5 matching bases. This CDR3 has 17 residues. The V end lost 0 bases, the J end lost 2 bases, and 15 bases lay between the germline ends. Germline assignment: CDR1 SGHRS and CDR2 YFSETQ. CDR3 loop: CASSLGLGQGTGNTIYF. CDR3 nucleotides: TGCGCCAGCAGCTTGGGGCTGGGCCAGGGCACTGGAAACACCATATATTTT.

The chain recombines TRBV20-1 with TRBJ2-1; no clear D. CDR3 length: 11 residues. V lost 1 base and J 7 bases, leaving 5 bases between the germline ends. The germline V gene has CDR1 DFQATT and CDR2 SNEGSKA (reference sequence). This CDR3 is CSARVQNEQFF. Written as DNA, the CDR3 is TGCAGTGCTAGAGTTCAGAATGAGCAGTTCTTC.

V is TRBV6-5 and J is TRBJ1-1, with D hard to call. Looked up from germline, CDR1 is MNHEY and CDR2 is SVGAGI. V lost 7 bases and J 3 bases, leaving 18 bases between the germline ends. This CDR3 comprises 15 residues. The CDR3 nucleotides are TGTGCCAGCACTCTTCCGAGTCGGAGTGACACTGAAGCTTTCTTT. Its translation: CASTLPSRSDTEAFF.

The rearrangement links TRBV6-5 to TRBJ1-6, with 7 bases fitting TRBD1. Looked up from germline, CDR1 is MNHEY and CDR2 is SVGAGI. The CDR3 consists of 15 residues. V gave up 6 bases and J gave up 8 bases; unmatched junction bases: 10. The CDR3 DNA reads TGTGCCAGCAGGGACAGGCATACCCTAGATTCACCCCTCCACTTT. Its translation: CASRDRHTLDSPLHF.

This clone was picked up a small number of times. This chain uses TRBV6-2 or TRBV6-3 with TRBJ1-1; TRBD1 aligns across 7 bases. There are 16 residues in the CDR3. Looked up from germline, CDR1 is MNHEY and CDR2 is SVGEGT. Unmatched junction bases numbered 14, after V lost 6 bases and J lost 4 bases. The CDR3 DNA follows: TGTGCCAGCAGCCTACAGGGGTTCGGTGTTCGCACTGAAGCTTTCTTT. Translated, it gives CASSLQGFGVRTEAFF.

The J gene is TRBJ2-1, the V gene TRBV18, with 10 bases matching TRBD1. CDR1 and CDR2 (germline): KGHSH, LQKENI. This CDR3 comprises 16 residues. Trimming took 4 bases from V and 6 from J; bases not matched to a gene: 9. The CDR3 loop is CASSREDRGWFNEQFF. CDR3 bases: TGTGCCAGCTCACGGGAGGACAGGGGGTGGTTCAATGAGCAGTTCTTC.

This chain uses TRBV11-2 with TRBJ1-2; 7 bases map to TRBD1. CDR3 length equals 15 residues. After removal of 6 bases from V and 0 bases from J, the junction contained 7 bases not matched to a gene. Germline CDR1 is SGHAT and CDR2 is FQNNGV. CDR3 bases: TGTGCCAGCAGGATCGACAGGGTGGCTAACTATGGCTACACCTTC. Amino acids: CASRIDRVANYGYTF.

The chain couples TRBV6-1 to TRBJ1-2, with TRBD1 as a possible D gene (6 bases). This CDR3 comprises 15 residues. Looked up from germline, CDR1 is MNHNS and CDR2 is SASEGT. V lost 2 bases and J 8 bases, leaving 18 bases between the germline ends. Written as DNA, the CDR3 is TGTGCCAGCAGTGAATCCGCAGGGGTAGTCGGCGGCTACACCTTC. Its protein is CASSESAGVVGGYTF.

The V call is TRBV11-3, the J call TRBJ2-1; D remains unclear. Germline-derived CDR1 and CDR2 are SGHNT and YENEEA. The CDR3 runs 13 residues. Trimming pared 4 bases from V and 9 bases from J, leaving 13 bases between. CDR3 region: CASSYFFYGEQFF. CDR3 DNA: TGTGCCAGCAGCTACTTCTTCTACGGTGAGCAGTTCTTC. Filled out from reference TRBV11-3 and TRBJ2-1, the complete variable domain reads EAGVVQSPRYKIIEKKQPVAFWCNPISGHNTLYWYLQNLGQGPELLIRYENEEAVDDSQLPKDRFSAERLKGVDSTLKIQPAELGDSAVYLCASSYFFYGEQFFGPGTRLTVL.

The rearrangement links TRBV7-2 to TRBJ1-2; the D is unclear. This CDR3 is built from 13 residues. V was clipped by 4 bases and J by 4 bases, with 10 bases between them. Germline CDR1 reads SGHTA; CDR2 reads FQGNSA. DNA of the CDR3: TGTGCCAGCAGCTCATCCCCATCCTATGGCTACACCTTC. Translation gives CASSSSPSYGYTF.

The chain couples TRBV6-6 to TRBJ1-5; 7 bases fit TRBD1. The CDR3 is made up of 14 amino acids. Germline CDR1 MNHNY, CDR2 SVGAGI (reference sequence). The J segment lost 3 bases and the V segment lost 7 bases, leaving 6 bases of the junction unmatched. The DNA of the CDR3 is TGTGCCAGCAACCCGGGACAGTCCAATCAGCCCCAGCATTTT. Its protein product is CASNPGQSNQPQHF.

V is TRBV11-2 and J is TRBJ1-1, with a possible D match to TRBD1 (6 bases). Germline V gene lookup returns CDR1 SGHAT and CDR2 FQNNGV. The V end was cut by 3 bases, the J end by 0 bases, with 11 bases between. This CDR3 comprises 15 residues. The CDR3: CASSFAGQMNTEAFF. CDR3 bases: TGTGCCAGCAGCTTTGCTGGACAGATGAACACTGAAGCTTTCTTT.

The V gene is TRBV25-1, the J gene TRBJ2-3, with 12 bases fitting TRBD1. The V segment lost 3 bases and the J segment 7 bases; nucleotides outside the gene matches: 11. CDR3 length: 17 residues. Germline values: CDR1 MGHDK, CDR2 SYGVNS. This CDR3 reads CASSDHPGQGAYYTQYF. CDR3 sequence (DNA): TGTGCCAGCAGTGACCATCCGGGACAGGGGGCGTATTATACGCAGTATTTT.

In its sample, this clone was seen once. The V gene is TRBV5-6, the J gene TRBJ1-5; a possible D gene is TRBD1 (5 bases). Trimming left V 2 bases short and J 0 bases short, with 15 bases between. CDR3 length: 17 amino acids. Per the germline V gene, CDR1 is SGHDT and CDR2 is YYEEEE. The CDR3 DNA reads TGTGCCAGCAGCTTTTGGGTAGGGGCAGGTAGCAATCAGCCCCAGCATTTT. Its protein product is CASSFWVGAGSNQPQHF.